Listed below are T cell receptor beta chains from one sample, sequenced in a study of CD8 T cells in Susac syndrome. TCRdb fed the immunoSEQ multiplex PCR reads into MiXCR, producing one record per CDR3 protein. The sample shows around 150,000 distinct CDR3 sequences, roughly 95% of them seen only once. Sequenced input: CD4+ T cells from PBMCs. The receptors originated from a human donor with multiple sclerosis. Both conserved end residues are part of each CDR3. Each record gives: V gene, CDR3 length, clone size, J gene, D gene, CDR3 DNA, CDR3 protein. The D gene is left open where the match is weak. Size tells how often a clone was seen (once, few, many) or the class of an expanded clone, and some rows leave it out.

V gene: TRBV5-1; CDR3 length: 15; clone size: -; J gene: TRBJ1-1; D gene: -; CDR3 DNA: TGCGCCAGCAGCTTGGGGGTCAGCCCAAACACTGAAGCTTTCTTT; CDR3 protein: CASSLGVSPNTEAFF
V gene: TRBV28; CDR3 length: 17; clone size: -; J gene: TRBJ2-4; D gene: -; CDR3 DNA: TGTGCCAGCAGTTTGGGACTCGCACGTCTAGCCAAAAACATTCAGTACTTC; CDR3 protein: CASSLGLARLAKNIQYF
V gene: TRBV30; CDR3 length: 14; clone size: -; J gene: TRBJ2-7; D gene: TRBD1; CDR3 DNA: TGTGCCTGGAGCCCCTGGACAGGGACCTACGAGCAGTACTTC; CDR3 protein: CAWSPWTGTYEQYF
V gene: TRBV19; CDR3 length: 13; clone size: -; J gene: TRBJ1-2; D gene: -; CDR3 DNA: TGTGCCAGTAGTATTCCCACGACCTGGGGCTACACCTTC; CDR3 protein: CASSIPTTWGYTF
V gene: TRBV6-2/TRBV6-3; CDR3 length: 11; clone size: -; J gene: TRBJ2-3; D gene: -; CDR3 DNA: TGTGCCAGCAGTCGCACAGATACGCAGTATTTT; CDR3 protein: CASSRTDTQYF
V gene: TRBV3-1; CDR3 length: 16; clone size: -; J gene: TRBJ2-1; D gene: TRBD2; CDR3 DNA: TGTGCCAGCAGCCAAGGGTTTGCGGGAGCGGGATTCGAGCAGTTCTTC; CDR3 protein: CASSQGFAGAGFEQFF
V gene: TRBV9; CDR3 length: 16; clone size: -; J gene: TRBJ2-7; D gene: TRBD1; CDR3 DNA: TGTGCCAGCAGCTCAGGGGGCCACTGGGCCAAGAACGAGCAGTACTTC; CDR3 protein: CASSSGGHWAKNEQYF
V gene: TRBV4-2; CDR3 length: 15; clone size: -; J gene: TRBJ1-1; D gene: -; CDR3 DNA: TGTGCCAGCAGTCTAACCCTGGGCAGGGGAACTGAAGCTTTCTTT; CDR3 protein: CASSLTLGRGTEAFF
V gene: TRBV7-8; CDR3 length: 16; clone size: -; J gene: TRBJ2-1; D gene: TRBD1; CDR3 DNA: TGTGCCAGCAGCTTAGGGGGACAGGGCTCCTACAATGAGCAGTTCTTC; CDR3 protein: CASSLGGQGSYNEQFF
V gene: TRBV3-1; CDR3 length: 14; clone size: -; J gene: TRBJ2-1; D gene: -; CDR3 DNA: TGTGCCAGCAGCCAAGAGGGGATAGGCAATGAGCAGTTCTTC; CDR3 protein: CASSQEGIGNEQFF
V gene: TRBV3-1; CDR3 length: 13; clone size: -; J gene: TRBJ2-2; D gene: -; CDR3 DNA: TGTGCCAGCAGCGAGACCCCCCGAGGGGAGCTGTTTTTT; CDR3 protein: CASSETPRGELFF
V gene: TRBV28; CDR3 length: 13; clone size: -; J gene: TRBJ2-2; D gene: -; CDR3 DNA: TGTGCCAGCAGTTCATACAGGACCGGGGAGCTGTTTTTT; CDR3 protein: CASSSYRTGELFF
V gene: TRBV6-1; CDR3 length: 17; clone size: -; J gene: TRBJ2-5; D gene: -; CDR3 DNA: TGTGCCACCCATTATAGGGCCCTCGGGGTCCCTAAAGAGACCCAGTACTTC; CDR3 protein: CATHYRALGVPKETQYF
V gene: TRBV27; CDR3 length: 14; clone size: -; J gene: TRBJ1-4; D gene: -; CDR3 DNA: TGTGCCAGCAGTCTCCGACAGTCCCGTGAAAAACTGTTTTTT; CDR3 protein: CASSLRQSREKLFF
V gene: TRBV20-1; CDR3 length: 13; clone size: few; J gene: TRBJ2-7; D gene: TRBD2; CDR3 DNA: TGCAGTGCTCGACTAGCGGGAGTGCGGGAGCAGTACTTC; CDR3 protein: CSARLAGVREQYF
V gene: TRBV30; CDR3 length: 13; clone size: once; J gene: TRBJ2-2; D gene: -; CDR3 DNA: TGTGCCTGGAGAGGGCAAGCCCCCGGGGAGCTGTTTTTT; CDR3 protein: CAWRGQAPGELFF
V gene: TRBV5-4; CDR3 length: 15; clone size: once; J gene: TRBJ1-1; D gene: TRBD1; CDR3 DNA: TGTGCCAGCAGCCGAGAACAGGGGGGCCTCGACGCGGCTTTCTTT; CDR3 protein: CASSREQGGLDAAFF
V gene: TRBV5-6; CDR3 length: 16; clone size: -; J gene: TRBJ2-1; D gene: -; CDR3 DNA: TGTGCCAGCAGCTTGGAGATTAGCGTGTTAGGGAATGAGCAGTTCTTC; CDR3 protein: CASSLEISVLGNEQFF
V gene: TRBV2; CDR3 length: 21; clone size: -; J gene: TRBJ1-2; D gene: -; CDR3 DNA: TGTGCCAGCACACCTCGATTGACGGGTGGATTACTGACAAACGGGAACTATGGCTACACCTTC; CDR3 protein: CASTPRLTGGLLTNGNYGYTF
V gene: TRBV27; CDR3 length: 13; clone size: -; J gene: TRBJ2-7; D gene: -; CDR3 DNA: TGTGCCAGCAGTTTATCAGGCGGGGCCGAGCAGTACTTC; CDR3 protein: CASSLSGGAEQYF
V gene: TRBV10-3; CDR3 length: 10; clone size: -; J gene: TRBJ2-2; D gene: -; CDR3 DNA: TGTGCCACCCAGAGCGGGGAGCTGTTTTTT; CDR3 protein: CATQSGELFF
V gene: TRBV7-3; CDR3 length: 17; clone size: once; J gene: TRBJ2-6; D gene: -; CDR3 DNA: TGTGCCAGCTCCCCCCCGGGTTCTAGCTCTGGGGCCAACGTCCTGACTTTC; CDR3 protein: CASSPPGSSSGANVLTF
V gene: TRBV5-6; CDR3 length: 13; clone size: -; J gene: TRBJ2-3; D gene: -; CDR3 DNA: TGTGCCAGCAGCTTGGGGCGCCGCGATACGCAGTATTTT; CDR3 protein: CASSLGRRDTQYF
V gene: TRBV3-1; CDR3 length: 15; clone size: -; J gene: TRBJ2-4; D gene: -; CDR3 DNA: TGTGCCAGCAGCCGTAGGAATTCAGCCAAAAACATTCAGTACTTC; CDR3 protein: CASSRRNSAKNIQYF
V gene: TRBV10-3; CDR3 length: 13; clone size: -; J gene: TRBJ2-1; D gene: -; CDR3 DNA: TGTGCCATCAGCCCGACGTCATACAATGAGCAGTTCTTC; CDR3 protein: CAISPTSYNEQFF
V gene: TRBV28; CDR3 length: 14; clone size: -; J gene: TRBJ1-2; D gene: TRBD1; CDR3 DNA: TGTGCCAGCAGTACGGGGACAGAGAACTATGGCTACACCTTC; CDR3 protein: CASSTGTENYGYTF
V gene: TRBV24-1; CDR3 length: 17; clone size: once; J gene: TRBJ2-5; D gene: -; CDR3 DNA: TGTGCCACCAGTGATTTGAAAGCAGGGTCCTTGGGGGAGACCCAGTACTTC; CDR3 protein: CATSDLKAGSLGETQYF
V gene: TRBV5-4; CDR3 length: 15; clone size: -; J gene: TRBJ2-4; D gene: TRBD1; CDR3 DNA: TGTGCCAGCAGCACTAGCCGGACAGGGTCGGGCATTCAGTACTTC; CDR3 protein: CASSTSRTGSGIQYF
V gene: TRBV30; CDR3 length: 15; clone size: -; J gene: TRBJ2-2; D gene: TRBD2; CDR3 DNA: TGTGCCTGGAGTGGGTTAGCGGGAGTCGGCGGGGAGCTGTTTTTT; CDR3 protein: CAWSGLAGVGGELFF
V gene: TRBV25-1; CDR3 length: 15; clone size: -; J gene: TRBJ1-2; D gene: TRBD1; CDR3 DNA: TGTGCCAGCAGCGAATCTTGGACAGGGCACTATGGCTACACCTTC; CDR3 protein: CASSESWTGHYGYTF
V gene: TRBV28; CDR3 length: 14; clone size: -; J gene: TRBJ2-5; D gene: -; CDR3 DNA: TGTGCCAGCAGTTTTCGGGGGTTTGGGGAGACCCAGTACTTC; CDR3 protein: CASSFRGFGETQYF
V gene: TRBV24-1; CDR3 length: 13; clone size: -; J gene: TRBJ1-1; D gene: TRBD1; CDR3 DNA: TGTGCCACCAGGGACAGGGGGAACACTGAAGCTTTCTTT; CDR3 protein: CATRDRGNTEAFF
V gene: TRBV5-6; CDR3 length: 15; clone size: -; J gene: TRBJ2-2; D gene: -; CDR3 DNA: TGTGCCAGCAGCCGGTTAGGGCCTTACACCGGGGAGCTGTTTTTT; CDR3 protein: CASSRLGPYTGELFF
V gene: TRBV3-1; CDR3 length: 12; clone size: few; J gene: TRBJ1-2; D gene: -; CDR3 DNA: TGTGCCAGCAGCCTAGGACTGGGTGGCTACACCTTC; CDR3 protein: CASSLGLGGYTF
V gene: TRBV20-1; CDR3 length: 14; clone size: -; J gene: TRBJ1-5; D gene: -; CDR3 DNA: TGCAGTGCTGCCGGGACAATTAGCAATCAGCCCCAGCATTTT; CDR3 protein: CSAAGTISNQPQHF
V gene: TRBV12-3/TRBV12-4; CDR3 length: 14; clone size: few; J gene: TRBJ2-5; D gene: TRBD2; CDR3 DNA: TGTGCCAGCAGCCCTCTAGCGGGAGACGAGACCCAGTACTTC; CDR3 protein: CASSPLAGDETQYF
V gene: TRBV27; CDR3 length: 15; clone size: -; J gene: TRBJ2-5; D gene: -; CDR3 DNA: TGTGCCAGCAGTTTAACGGCCCTGGGGGTGGAGACCCAGTACTTC; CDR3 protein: CASSLTALGVETQYF
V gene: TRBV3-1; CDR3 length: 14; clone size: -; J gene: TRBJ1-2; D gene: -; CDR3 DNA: TGTGCCAGCAGCCTCAGGGAGGAGACCTATGGCTACACCTTC; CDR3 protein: CASSLREETYGYTF
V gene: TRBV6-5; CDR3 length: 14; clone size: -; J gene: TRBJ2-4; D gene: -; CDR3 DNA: TGTGCCAGCAGTTACGACCTCACCTGGGACATTCAGTACTTC; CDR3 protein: CASSYDLTWDIQYF
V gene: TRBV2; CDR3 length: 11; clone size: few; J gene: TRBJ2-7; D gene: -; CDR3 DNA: TGTGCCAGCAGTTACGCCTACGAGCAGTACTTC; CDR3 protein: CASSYAYEQYF
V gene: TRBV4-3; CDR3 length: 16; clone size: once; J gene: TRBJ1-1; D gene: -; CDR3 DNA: TGCGCCAGCAGCCAAGTAGGGCCCAGGGGATATACTGAAGCTTTCTTT; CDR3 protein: CASSQVGPRGYTEAFF
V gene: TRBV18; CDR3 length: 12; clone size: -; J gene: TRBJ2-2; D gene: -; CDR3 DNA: TGTGCCAGCTCACCTACCACCGGGGAGCTGTTTTTT; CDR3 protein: CASSPTTGELFF
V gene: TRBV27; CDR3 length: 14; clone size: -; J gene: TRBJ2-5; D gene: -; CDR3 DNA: TGTGCCAGCAGCTTCTATCCCATAGTTGGGCCCCAGTACTTC; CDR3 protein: CASSFYPIVGPQYF
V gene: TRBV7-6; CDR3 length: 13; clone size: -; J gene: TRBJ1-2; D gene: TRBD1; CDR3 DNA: TGTGCCAGCAGCCCGGGACAGGTTAATGGCTACACCTTC; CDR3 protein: CASSPGQVNGYTF
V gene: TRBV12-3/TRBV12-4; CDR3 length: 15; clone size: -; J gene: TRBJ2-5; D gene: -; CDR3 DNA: TGTGCCAGCACCCTAACACTAGCAGAGGAAGAGACCCAGTACTTC; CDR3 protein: CASTLTLAEEETQYF
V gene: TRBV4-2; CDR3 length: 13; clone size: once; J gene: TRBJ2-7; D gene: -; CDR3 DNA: TGTGCCAGCAGCCTAGTCTTGGAGGACGAGCAGTACTTC; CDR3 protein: CASSLVLEDEQYF
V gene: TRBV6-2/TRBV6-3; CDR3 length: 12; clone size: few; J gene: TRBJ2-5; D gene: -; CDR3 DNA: TGTGCCAGCAGTTTGGGTGAAGAGACCCAGTACTTC; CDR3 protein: CASSLGEETQYF
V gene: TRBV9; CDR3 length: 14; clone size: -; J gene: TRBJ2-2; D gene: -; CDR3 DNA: TGTGCCAGCAGCGTACCCCCCGAGGGCGGGGAGCTGTTTTTT; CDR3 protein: CASSVPPEGGELFF
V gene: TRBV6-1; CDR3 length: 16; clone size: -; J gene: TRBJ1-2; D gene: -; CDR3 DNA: TGTGCCAGCAGATTCAAATATCCCGTAAATAACTATGGCTACACCTTC; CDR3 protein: CASRFKYPVNNYGYTF
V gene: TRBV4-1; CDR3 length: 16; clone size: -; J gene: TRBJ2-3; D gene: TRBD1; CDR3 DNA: TGCGCCAGCAGCCTTTCTGCGGACAGGGACACAGATACGCAGTATTTT; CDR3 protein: CASSLSADRDTDTQYF
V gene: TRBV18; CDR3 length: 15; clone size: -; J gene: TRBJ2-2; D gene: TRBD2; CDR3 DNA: TGTGCCAGCTCACCGATAGCGGGAGCTTCCGGGGAGCTGTTTTTT; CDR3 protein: CASSPIAGASGELFF
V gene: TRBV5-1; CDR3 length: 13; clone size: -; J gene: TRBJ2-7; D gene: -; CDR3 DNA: TGCGCCAGCAGCTTCGACTACTCCTACGAGCAGTACTTC; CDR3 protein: CASSFDYSYEQYF
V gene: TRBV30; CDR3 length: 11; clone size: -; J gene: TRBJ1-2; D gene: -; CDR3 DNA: TGTGCCTGGAGCCACTCCGGGGTCTACACCTTC; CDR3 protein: CAWSHSGVYTF
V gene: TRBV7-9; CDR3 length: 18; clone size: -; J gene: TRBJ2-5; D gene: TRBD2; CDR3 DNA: TGTGCCAGCAGCCCCCGAGGGGGAGCGGGAGGTATAAAAGAGACCCAGTACTTC; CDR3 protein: CASSPRGGAGGIKETQYF
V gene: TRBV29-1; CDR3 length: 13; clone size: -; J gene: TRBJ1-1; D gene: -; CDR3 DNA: TGCAGCGTTGAGGGGCGCTTGAACACTGAAGCTTTCTTT; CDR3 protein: CSVEGRLNTEAFF